The 9 T cell receptor beta chains below come from one sample, sequenced in a study of low-dose radiotherapy and immunotherapy resistance in tumors. As to time point: after trial treatment. Treatment described: LDRT plus nivolumab, ipilimumab, low-dose cyclophosphamide and aspirin (RACIN trial). Both TCRalpha and TCRbeta chains were reverse transcribed with V-gene-specific primers. TCR amplification involved about 20 PCR cycles with a constant-region primer and V-primer adapter. TCRdb re-called the reads through MiXCR, storing one row per CDR3 protein. The repertoire includes roughly 100,000 distinct CDR3 sequences, roughly 20% of them detected once, and about 4% sits in the top ten. The specimen was PBMCs, collected after low-dose radiotherapy plus immunotherapy. The receptors here all came from a male donor with prostate cancer.

This clonotype was seen repeatedly, ten times or more. The chain employs TRBV6-6 and TRBJ2-5; 14 positions match TRBD2. Germline V CDR1 and CDR2: MNHNY, SVGAGI (reference sequence). J gave up 1 base and V 6 bases, and 4 bases lay outside the gene matches. This CDR3 comprises 16 residues. The chain's CDR3 is CASSSGTSGGQETQYF. In DNA form, the CDR3 reads TGTGCCAGCAGCTCCGGGACTAGCGGGGGCCAAGAGACCCAGTACTTC.

This clonotype was counted ten times or more. This sequence joins TRBV2 and TRBJ2-3; D unresolved. Looked up from germline, CDR1 is SNHLY and CDR2 is FYNNEI. The CDR3 is 13 residues long. Trimming took 6 bases from V and 0 from J, leaving 7 bases between them. The CDR3 DNA reads as TGTGCCAGCAGAGGAGTCAGCACAGATACGCAGTATTTT. Its protein product is CASRGVSTDTQYF.

This chain joins TRBV3-1 and TRBJ1-2; D not certain. Trimming pared 4 bases from V and 13 bases from J, leaving 16 bases between. CDR3 length: 12 residues. The germline gives CDR1 LGHDT, CDR2 YNNKEL (reference sequence). CDR3 in amino acids: CASSPNRAGSTF. CDR3 coding DNA: TGTGCCAGCAGCCCCAATAGGGCTGGGTCCACCTTC. Using reference TRBV3-1 and TRBJ1-2 for the parts outside the CDR3, the full variable domain is DTAVSQTPKYLVTQMGNDKSIKCEQNLGHDTMYWYKQDSKKFLKIMFSYNNKELIINETVPNRFSPKSPDKAHLNLHINSLELGDSAVYFCASSPNRAGSTFGSGTRLTVV.

Points on this clonotype: The germline gene is not matched at one end of the junction; a read error may be the cause. V usage is TRBV9 and J usage is TRBJ2-1; perhaps TRBD2 as D (6 bases). From germline, CDR1 is SGDLS and CDR2 YYNGEE. This CDR3 spans 11 amino acids. As DNA, the CDR3 is TGTGCCAGCAGCGCTAGCGTGGAGCAATCCTTC. Amino acids: CASSASVEQSF.

As regards this clonotype: A far larger clone differs by one base, so this is likely a read error. The J gene is TRBJ2-1, the V gene TRBV5-5; 8 positions match TRBD1. This CDR3 spans 15 amino acids. CDR1 is SGHKS, CDR2 YYEKEE, per germline (reference sequence). V gave up 4 bases and J gave up 10 bases; unmatched junction bases: 13. The CDR3 spells CASSGRDRPNYEQFF. Here the CDR3 DNA reads TGTGCCAGCAGCGGAAGGGACAGGCCCAACTACGAGCAGTTCTTC. The whole variable domain, remainder taken from reference TRBV5-5 and TRBJ2-1, is DAGVTQSPTHLIKTRGQQVTLRCSPISGHKSVSWYQQVLGQGPQFIFQYYEKEERGRGNFPDRFSARQFPNYSSELNVNALLLGDSALYLCASSGRDRPNYEQFFGPGTRLTVL.

This clonotype was picked up many times. The chain links TRBV30 to TRBJ1-3, with D hard to call. The CDR3 length is 12 residues. Germline CDR1 GTSNPN, CDR2 SVGIG (reference sequence). Trimming removed 0 bases from V and 0 bases from J, with 0 bases in between. CDR3 sequence: CAWSVSGNTIYF. CDR3 bases: TGTGCCTGGAGTGTCTCTGGAAACACCATATATTTT.

The sample holds many counts of this clonotype. This chain's CDR3 is CAWSPGGGANVLTF. CDR3 DNA sequence: TGTGCCTGGAGCCCCGGAGGAGGGGCCAACGTCCTGACTTTC. The chain employs TRBV30 and TRBJ2-6; possible D gene TRBD2, 5 bases. V gave up 3 bases and J gave up 4 bases, with 10 bases separating them. CDR1 is GTSNPN and CDR2 is SVGIG in the germline V gene (reference sequence). The CDR3 covers 14 residues.

This clonotype was recorded at least ten times. This sequence joins TRBV6-5 and TRBJ2-1; 7 bases are shared with TRBD1. This CDR3 has 15 residues. CDR1 and CDR2 from the germline V gene are MNHEY and SVGAGI. With V trimmed by 8 bases and J by 8 bases, 15 bases remained unmatched. The CDR3 reads CASAKQGILVHEQFF. The CDR3 bases are TGTGCCAGCGCGAAACAGGGGATCCTGGTACATGAGCAGTTCTTC.

This clonotype was observed many times. For the CDR3, the DNA is TGCGCCAGCAGCTTGGACAGGGGGCTAAATGAGCAGTTCTTC. Protein sequence: CASSLDRGLNEQFF. V and J are TRBV5-1 and TRBJ2-1; 9 positions agree with TRBD1. CDR3 length: 14 residues. Germline loops: CDR1 SGHRS, CDR2 YFSETQ. Trimming removed 0 bases from V and 7 bases from J; junction bases left unmatched: 2.